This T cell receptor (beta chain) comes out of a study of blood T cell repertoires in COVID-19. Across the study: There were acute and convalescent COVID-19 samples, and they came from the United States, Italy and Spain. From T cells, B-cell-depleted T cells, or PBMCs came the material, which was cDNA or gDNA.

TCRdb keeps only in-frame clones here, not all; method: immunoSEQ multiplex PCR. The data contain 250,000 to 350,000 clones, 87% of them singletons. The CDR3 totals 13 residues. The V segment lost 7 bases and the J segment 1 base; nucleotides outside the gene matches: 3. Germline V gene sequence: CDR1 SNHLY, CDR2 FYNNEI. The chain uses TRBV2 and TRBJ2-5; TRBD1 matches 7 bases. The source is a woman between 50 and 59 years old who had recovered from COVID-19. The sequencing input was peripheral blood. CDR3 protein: CASNRDSQETQYF. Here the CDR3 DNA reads TGTGCCAGCAACCGGGACAGCCAAGAGACCCAGTACTTC.